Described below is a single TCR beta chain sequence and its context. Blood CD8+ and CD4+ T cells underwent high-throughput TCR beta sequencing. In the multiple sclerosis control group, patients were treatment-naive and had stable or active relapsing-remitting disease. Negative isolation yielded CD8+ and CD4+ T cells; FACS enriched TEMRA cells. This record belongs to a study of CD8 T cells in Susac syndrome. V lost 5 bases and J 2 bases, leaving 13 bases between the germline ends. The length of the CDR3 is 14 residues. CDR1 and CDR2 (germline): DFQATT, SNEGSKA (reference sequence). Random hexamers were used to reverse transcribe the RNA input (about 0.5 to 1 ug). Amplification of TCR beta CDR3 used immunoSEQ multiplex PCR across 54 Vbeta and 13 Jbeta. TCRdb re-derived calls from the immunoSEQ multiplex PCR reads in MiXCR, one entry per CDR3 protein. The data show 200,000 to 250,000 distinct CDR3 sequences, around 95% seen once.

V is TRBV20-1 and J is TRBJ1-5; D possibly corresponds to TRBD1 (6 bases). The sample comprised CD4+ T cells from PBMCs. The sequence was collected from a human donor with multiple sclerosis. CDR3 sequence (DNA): TGCAGTGCTTTAGAGGGGGAGGGCAATCAGCCCCAGCATTTT. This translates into CSALEGEGNQPQHF.